The clone carrying this T cell receptor (beta chain) was counted ten times or more. The data are from a study of neurological immune-mediated disorders. CDR1 is SGHRS, CDR2 YFSETQ, per germline. Deletions cut 2 bases from V and 2 bases from J, with 10 bases between. The CDR3 has 14 residues. TCRdb reprocessed the 5' RACE reads with MiXCR, giving one entry per CDR3 protein. Of about 70,000 distinct CDR3 sequences listed, roughly 5% were seen once; the top ten hold about 6%. The gene calls are TRBV5-1 and TRBJ1-2, with a possible D match to TRBD1 (6 bases). This receptor was taken from a human donor with multiple sclerosis. The donor label of this sample is uncertain. Sequenced input: PBMCs. This CDR3 reads CASSLQGTNYGYTF. The CDR3, as DNA: TGCGCCAGCAGCTTACAGGGCACCAACTATGGCTACACCTTC.